This T cell receptor (beta chain) appears in the sequencing data of a study of cytomegalovirus exposure and HLA in healthy donors. This clone appeared once. Its specificity is not known. V lost 1 base and J lost 5, with 4 bases in between. The CDR3 contains 12 residues. Per germline, CDR1 MGHRA and CDR2 YSYEKL. It was with 60 Vbeta and 13 Jbeta primers that the PCR ran. Generated by immunoSEQ multiplex PCR, the TCRdb table keeps only in-frame clones and is missing some. Of tens of thousands of clones in the sample, around 74% are singletons; the top ten hold approximately 6%. Study-level results: A link between a missense DCLRE1C variant and TCR beta V- and J-gene trimming emerged from a later analysis. The authors judged a highly shared variant cluster likely a sequencing artifact. Later analysis reportedly placed an Asian-associated ancestry cluster below the roughly 700-donor mean in N-insertions.

The receptor was derived from a woman in her fifties or sixties in good health and CMV-seropositive. The rearrangement joins TRBV4-1 to TRBJ2-3; D gene uncertain. Sequencing was carried out using PBMCs. The CDR3 loop reads CASSQAVDTQYF. CDR3 nucleotides: TGCGCCAGCAGCCAAGCTGTAGATACGCAGTATTTT.